The 8 T cell receptor beta chains in this list originate from one sample, sequenced in a study of blood T cells in healthy people across ages. PCR was performed a second time for roughly 7 to 11 cycles using a sample-barcoded 5' primer and a J-beta primer mix. One entry per CDR3 protein, called by TCRdb with MiXCR from the 5' RACE reads. The sample yields approximately 800,000 distinct CDR3 sequences, nearly 60% seen once. Sequenced material: blood. The receptors shown here come from a young man in good health.

This chain joins TRBV6-1 and TRBJ2-7, with 9 bases matching TRBD2. The DNA end is more similar to TRBJ2-5, so the J call may be wrong. Germline V lookup: CDR1 MNHNS, CDR2 SASEGT. The CDR3 consists of 16 residues. The CDR3 loop reads CASSPGLASRGETQYF. CDR3 in DNA: TGTGCCAGCAGTCCGGGACTAGCTTCGCGTGGGGAGACCCAGTACTTC.

This clonotype was seen a handful of times. The genes are TRBV20-1 and TRBJ2-3; 14 positions match TRBD2. Germline CDR1 is DFQATT and CDR2 is SNEGSKA (reference sequence). The CDR3 loop spans 18 amino acids. V lost 2 bases and J lost 4; bases outside the gene matches: 11. CDR3 protein: CSARSPTPGLAGADTQYF. CDR3 in DNA: TGCAGTGCTAGAAGCCCTACTCCGGGACTAGCGGGAGCAGATACGCAGTATTTT.

The V and J genes are TRBV6-5 and TRBJ2-7; no reliable D call. CDR3 length: 13 residues. Trimming took off 11 bases at V and 5 bases at J, with 19 bases between the two ends. Per the germline V gene, CDR1 is MNHEY and CDR2 is SVGAGI. The CDR3 DNA reads TGTGCCGGCTTAAAGGACCGGGTCGACGAGCAGTACTTC. The encoded protein is CAGLKDRVDEQYF.

The chain combines TRBV6-1 with TRBJ1-2; D remains unclear. This CDR3 is 13 amino acids long. Trimming took off 2 bases at V and 8 bases at J, with 12 bases between the two ends. Germline values: CDR1 MNHNS, CDR2 SASEGT. CDR3 in amino acids: CASSEYPGRGYTF. The CDR3 nucleotides are TGTGCCAGCAGTGAATATCCGGGGAGAGGCTACACCTTC.

The sample holds a few counts of this clonotype. The gene calls are TRBV2 and TRBJ1-2, with D possibly matching TRBD1 (5 bases). The CDR3 is made up of 13 amino acids. Germline CDR1 and CDR2: SNHLY and FYNNEI. The V gene lost 6 bases and the J gene lost 5 bases, with 13 bases spanning the gap. Here the CDR3 reads CASRDIGGYGYTF. In DNA, the CDR3 is TGTGCCAGCAGGGACATCGGCGGGTATGGCTACACCTTC.

The chain uses TRBV5-6 and TRBJ1-6; 8 bases are a match to TRBD1. Per germline, CDR1 SGHDT and CDR2 YYEEEE. The V gene end was trimmed by 0 bases and the J gene end by 8 bases; junction bases not matched to a gene: 1. This CDR3 has 14 amino acids. CDR3 loop: CASSLVDRDSPLHF. CDR3 nucleotides: TGTGCCAGCAGCTTGGTGGACAGGGATTCACCCCTCCACTTT.

V and J are TRBV20-1 and TRBJ2-7; D remains ambiguous. This CDR3 spans 16 amino acids. In germline, CDR1 is DFQATT, CDR2 SNEGSKA (reference sequence). Between the trimmed V and J ends, which lost 0 bases and 0 bases, there was a span of 15 bases. The CDR3 bases are TGCAGTGCTAGAGAAAGGGAAAGGAAAGGCTCCTACGAGCAGTACTTC. Protein: CSARERERKGSYEQYF.

V usage is TRBV20-1 and J usage is TRBJ2-5, with 7 bases fitting TRBD2. Germline loops: CDR1 DFQATT, CDR2 SNEGSKA (reference sequence). V dropped 4 bases and J dropped 1; count of bases not matched to a gene: 9. This CDR3 has 15 residues. The CDR3 DNA follows: TGCAGTGCTAAAGACTCGGGAGGAGTCCAAGAGACCCAGTACTTC. Translation gives CSAKDSGGVQETQYF.